Shown below are 16 T cell receptor beta chains from a single sample sequenced in a study of shared clonotypes between healthy human individuals. TCRdb's table, derived via immunoSEQ multiplex PCR, lists solely in-frame clones and lacks some. The table lists a few hundred thousand clones, 70% to 85% of them singletons. Material: PBMCs. These receptors were taken from a woman in her thirties or forties in good health. Some clones in this sample may be carry-over from other donors' samples.

The CDR3 bases are TGTGCCAGCAGCTTAGCAGGGGGCAACTACGAGCAGTACTTC. Translating gives CASSLAGGNYEQYF. This chain links TRBV7-2 with TRBJ2-7, with TRBD1 matching over 7 bases. The CDR3 consists of 14 residues. CDR1 is SGHTA, CDR2 FQGNSA, per germline. J lost 3 bases, V lost 0 bases, and 2 bases had no gene match.

The chain recombines TRBV18 with TRBJ2-5; 12 bases are a match to TRBD1. The CDR3 is 15 residues long. J gave up 4 bases and V 5 bases, and 5 bases lay outside the gene matches. Germline V gives CDR1 KGHSH, CDR2 LQKENI. The CDR3 DNA follows: TGTGCCAGCTCATCGGGACAGGGGGCGCGAGAGACCCAGTACTTC. Protein product: CASSSGQGARETQYF.

The DNA for the CDR3 is TGTGCCTGGAGAAAACAGGGGAACTATCAGCCCCAGCATTTT. This gives the protein CAWRKQGNYQPQHF. V is TRBV30 and J is TRBJ1-5; TRBD1 agrees at 7 bases. V shed 3 bases and J 5 bases; nucleotides not matched to a gene: 7. Germline CDR1 and CDR2: GTSNPN and SVGIG (reference sequence). The CDR3 extends over 14 amino acids.

The chain carries TRBV29-1 and TRBJ2-3; TRBD2 agrees at 9 bases. The germline CDR1 and CDR2 sequences are SQVTM and ANQGSEA. With V trimmed by 4 bases and J by 1 base, 6 bases remained unmatched. The CDR3 runs to 15 residues. The DNA of the CDR3 is TGCAGCGTTGTAAAGGCTAGCGGGGGCACAGATACGCAGTATTTT. This translates into CSVVKASGGTDTQYF.

V and J are TRBV6-1 and TRBJ2-2; D uncertain. The germline V gene has CDR1 MNHNS and CDR2 SASEGT. This CDR3 is built from 16 residues. Trimming pared 4 bases from V and 4 bases from J, leaving 16 bases between. The CDR3 DNA is TGTGCCAGCAGTGTAGACCCGGGCGGAATCACCGGGGAGCTGTTTTTT. It specifies CASSVDPGGITGELFF.

The chain is built from TRBV6-6 and TRBJ1-4; D may be TRBD1 (6 bases). CDR3 length: 16 amino acids. Trimming shortened V by 6 bases and J by 0 bases, and 14 bases separated the two germline ends. CDR1 is MNHNY and CDR2 is SVGAGI in the germline V gene (reference sequence). The CDR3 here is CASRPPGQPTNEKLFF. The CDR3 region has the DNA TGTGCCAGCAGACCGCCGGGACAACCAACTAATGAAAAACTGTTTTTT.

The chain couples TRBV7-6 to TRBJ2-3; D gene ambiguous. This CDR3 region has 18 residues. Between the trimmed V and J ends, which lost 2 bases and 3 bases, there was a span of 21 bases. Germline CDR1 and CDR2: SGHVS and FNYEAQ. The CDR3 loop is CASSLRWRGKTLTDTQYF. The CDR3 DNA reads TGTGCCAGCAGCTTACGGTGGCGCGGTAAGACGTTGACAGATACGCAGTATTTT.

CDR3 DNA sequence: TGTGCCAGCAGCGTACTCTCGGCCACCGGGGAGCTGTTTTTT. Encoded protein: CASSVLSATGELFF. This chain joins TRBV9 and TRBJ2-2; unclear D gene. The CDR3 loop spans 14 amino acids. Deletions cut 1 base from V and 4 bases from J, with 8 bases between. Germline V gives CDR1 SGDLS, CDR2 YYNGEE.

This clone appeared a few times. The chain combines TRBV15 with TRBJ2-5; weak D call: TRBD2 (7 bases). V was clipped by 5 bases and J by 2 bases, with 15 bases between them. CDR1 is LNHNV, CDR2 YYDKDF, per germline (reference sequence). The CDR3 consists of 15 residues. This chain's CDR3 is CATSLKKGGQETQYF. The CDR3 nucleotides are TGTGCCACCAGCCTAAAAAAGGGGGGGCAAGAGACCCAGTACTTC.

This clone came up once. The J gene is TRBJ2-1, the V gene TRBV28; no firm D call. CDR1 and CDR2 (germline): MDHEN, SYDVKM. The CDR3 is 14 residues long. V lost 3 bases and J 7 bases, leaving 13 bases between the germline ends. CDR3 loop: CASSFSRSLNEQFF. CDR3 DNA: TGTGCCAGCAGTTTCAGTAGGAGCCTAAATGAGCAGTTCTTC.

This clone has just a few counts. The chain couples TRBV19 to TRBJ2-7; tentative D call: TRBD1 (6 bases). V lost 4 bases to trimming and J lost 3 bases, with 13 bases between them. Germline V CDR1 and CDR2: LNHDA, SQIVND (reference sequence). The CDR3 totals 14 residues. As DNA, the CDR3 is TGTGCCAGTAGTAACCCACAGGGTAGCTACGAGCAGTACTTC. It translates to CASSNPQGSYEQYF.

Worth noting for this clone: Other DNA variants within this sample encode the same CDR3. The rearrangement joins TRBV5-1 to TRBJ2-3, with D possibly TRBD2 on 5 matching bases. Trimming removed 0 bases at V and 1 base at J, with 9 bases between. The CDR3 has 15 amino acids. Germline values: CDR1 SGHRS, CDR2 YFSETQ. The CDR3 nucleotides are TGCGCCAGCAGCTTGGGGCTAGCTGGCACAGATACGCAGTATTTT. Amino acids: CASSLGLAGTDTQYF.

The V gene is TRBV20-1, the J gene TRBJ1-1; D possibly corresponds to TRBD1 (5 bases). V lost 6 bases and J 7 bases, leaving 12 bases between the germline ends. The germline V gene encodes CDR1 DFQATT and CDR2 SNEGSKA (reference sequence). The CDR3 is made up of 11 amino acids. The CDR3 region has the DNA TGCAGTGCCCACGACAGCGGTGAAGCTTTCTTT. As protein: CSAHDSGEAFF.

V usage is TRBV5-1 and J usage is TRBJ1-1, with 10 bases aligning to TRBD1. Germline V gene sequence: CDR1 SGHRS, CDR2 YFSETQ. The CDR3 sequence is 14 residues long. Trimming took 3 bases from V and 7 from J; bases not matched to a gene: 6. The CDR3 protein is CASSSGQGSLEAFF. The CDR3 DNA reads TGCGCCAGCAGCTCGGGACAGGGGAGCCTTGAAGCTTTCTTT.

This clone occurred many times. The chain couples TRBV2 to TRBJ1-2; 7 bases match TRBD1. The V and J ends lost 4 bases and 3 bases, in that order; junction bases with no gene match: 5. The CDR3 runs to 14 residues. Germline values: CDR1 SNHLY, CDR2 FYNNEI. The CDR3, as DNA: TGTGCCAGCAGTGTTACGCAGGGGGACTATGGCTACACCTTC. Amino acids: CASSVTQGDYGYTF. Drawing the rest from reference TRBV2 and TRBJ1-2, the complete variable domain is EPEVTQTPSHQVTQMGQEVILRCVPISNHLYFYWYRQILGQKVEFLVSFYNNEISEKSEIFDDQFSVERPDGSNFTLKIRSTKLEDSAMYFCASSVTQGDYGYTFGSGTRLTVV.

This clone showed up just once. The genes are TRBV7-9 and TRBJ1-5; D gene uncertain. V lost 1 base and J lost 6, with 13 bases in between. There are 15 residues in the CDR3. In germline, CDR1 is SEHNR, CDR2 FQNEAQ (reference sequence). CDR3 in amino acids: CASSLGQSTPQPQHF. CDR3 sequence (DNA): TGTGCCAGCAGCTTAGGCCAGTCAACTCCTCAGCCCCAGCATTTT.